Following are 16 T cell receptor beta chains from one sample sequenced in a study of radiation and T cells in renal cell carcinoma (dated by TCRdb to about 2020). The library was obtained by the immunoSEQ multiplex PCR assay. Drawn from immuneACCESS, this table holds only the in-frame rearrangements with V and J called that TCRdb kept. Clones are partly lost; checked studies trace under half to an unresolved V gene and leave the rest unexplained. A total of about 130,000 clones appear in this sample, about 88% of them only once. The ten largest clones capture approximately 12% of the sample. This specimen's time point label, per the study, means: baseline pretreatment blood. What the treatment or condition label conveys for this sample: 15 Gy SBRT to primary tumor, nephrectomy 4 weeks later. The specimen was blood, collected from a patient whose treatment included radiotherapy and nephrectomy. These receptors all stem from a woman aged 50 to 60 with renal cell carcinoma.

J is TRBJ1-4 and V is TRBV18, with D uncertain. The V end lost 2 bases, the J end lost 5 bases, and 21 bases lay between the germline ends. Looked up from germline, CDR1 is KGHSH and CDR2 is LQKENI. The CDR3 contains 18 residues. This CDR3 reads CASSPNIISADSNEKLFF. As DNA, the CDR3 is TGTGCCAGCTCACCAAATATAATCAGTGCGGACTCCAATGAAAAACTGTTTTTT.

The rearrangement uses TRBV2 and TRBJ2-7; D is undetermined. Germline-derived CDR1 and CDR2 are SNHLY and FYNNEI. CDR3 length: 13 amino acids. V was shortened by 1 base and J by 6 bases, with 10 bases between the two germline ends. The CDR3 nucleotides are TGTGCCAGCAGTGAAGGCCTAGGTATCGAGCAGTACTTC. Encoded protein: CASSEGLGIEQYF. The full variable domain, rest sourced from reference TRBV2 and TRBJ2-7, is EPEVTQTPSHQVTQMGQEVILRCVPISNHLYFYWYRQILGQKVEFLVSFYNNEISEKSEIFDDQFSVERPDGSNFTLKIRSTKLEDSAMYFCASSEGLGIEQYFGPGTRLTVT.

The chain carries TRBV7-9 and TRBJ1-5; D gene ambiguous. This CDR3 comprises 12 residues. Germline loops: CDR1 SEHNR, CDR2 FQNEAQ (reference sequence). Between the trimmed V and J ends, which lost 5 bases and 3 bases, there was a span of 5 bases. CDR3 sequence reads: CASSTNNQPQHF. CDR3 bases: TGTGCCAGCAGCACAAACAATCAGCCCCAGCATTTT. The full variable domain, rest sourced from reference TRBV7-9 and TRBJ1-5, is DTGVSQNPRHKITKRGQNVTFRCDPISEHNRLYWYRQTLGQGPEFLTYFQNEAQLEKSRLLSDRFSAERPKGSFSTLEIQRTEQGDSAMYLCASSTNNQPQHFGDGTRLSIL.

This sequence joins TRBV30 and TRBJ1-2; the D is unclear. V shed 4 bases and J shed 2 bases, with 5 bases lying between them. The CDR3 runs to 11 residues. Germline loops: CDR1 GTSNPN, CDR2 SVGIG (reference sequence). The CDR3 DNA follows: TGTGCCTGGAACCGAAACTATGGCTACACCTTC. Its translation: CAWNRNYGYTF.

This sequence joins TRBV5-1 and TRBJ1-1, with D possibly TRBD1 on 5 matching bases. The CDR3 has 18 residues. In germline, CDR1 is SGHRS, CDR2 YFSETQ. Trimming left V 3 bases short and J 0 bases short, with 21 bases between. The CDR3 DNA reads as TGCGCCAGCAGCTGGACGACAGTGAACGCAATCCTGAACACTGAAGCTTTCTTT. Translation gives CASSWTTVNAILNTEAFF.

This clone was picked up one time. This chain uses TRBV2 with TRBJ1-4; 7 positions match TRBD1. With 6 bases clipped from V and 6 bases from J, the junction kept 10 bases outside the gene matches. The CDR3 sequence is 15 residues long. CDR1 is SNHLY, CDR2 FYNNEI, per germline. In DNA form, the CDR3 reads TGTGCCAGCAGAAGGGGGCAGGCTTCTGATGAAAAACTGTTTTTT. Translating gives CASRRGQASDEKLFF.

CDR3 sequence (DNA): TGTGCCAGCAGCCTACTAGCGGGGGGAGTGGATGAGCAGTTCTTC. It codes for CASSLLAGGVDEQFF. This chain connects TRBV2 to TRBJ2-1; 12 bases are shared with TRBD2. The CDR3 runs to 15 residues. Trimming at V came to 6 bases and at J to 8 bases, leaving 8 bases not matched to a gene. Germline CDR1 reads SNHLY; CDR2 reads FYNNEI.

This clone was found a few times. The V gene is TRBV5-1, the J gene TRBJ1-2; no definite D call. The CDR3 covers 13 residues. Between the trimmed V and J ends, which lost 0 bases and 3 bases, there was a span of 6 bases. CDR1 is SGHRS, CDR2 YFSETQ, per germline. The CDR3 bases are TGCGCCAGCAGCTTGGGGCAGGACTATGGCTACACCTTC. Its translation: CASSLGQDYGYTF. The whole variable domain, filled in from reference TRBV5-1 and TRBJ1-2, reads KAGVTQTPRYLIKTRGQQVTLSCSPISGHRSVSWYQQTPGQGLQFLFEYFSETQRNKGNFPGRFSGRQFSNSRSEMNVSTLELGDSALYLCASSLGQDYGYTFGSGTRLTVV.

The chain links TRBV29-1 to TRBJ2-7, with 9 bases identical to TRBD1. This CDR3 has 13 residues. V shed 6 bases, J shed 4 bases, and the junction held 7 bases outside the gene matches. CDR1 is SQVTM, CDR2 ANQGSEA, per germline. The CDR3, as DNA: TGCAGCGTGCAGCGGGACAGGGCTTACGAGCAGTACTTC. Residues: CSVQRDRAYEQYF.

The chain couples TRBV7-9 to TRBJ2-3; no reliable D call. The CDR3 covers 12 residues. V lost 1 base and J lost 7, with 6 bases in between. Germline values: CDR1 SEHNR, CDR2 FQNEAQ (reference sequence). The CDR3 DNA sequence: TGTGCCAGCAGCTTAGTGGGGTATACGCAGTATTTT. It translates to CASSLVGYTQYF. The complete variable domain, with remaining parts taken from reference TRBV7-9 and TRBJ2-3, reads DTGVSQNPRHKITKRGQNVTFRCDPISEHNRLYWYRQTLGQGPEFLTYFQNEAQLEKSRLLSDRFSAERPKGSFSTLEIQRTEQGDSAMYLCASSLVGYTQYFGPGTRLTVL.

The genes are TRBV5-1 and TRBJ2-2, with 9 bases matching TRBD2. CDR3 size: 17 residues. Trimming removed 1 base from V and 7 bases from J; junction bases left unmatched: 11. Germline CDR1 SGHRS, CDR2 YFSETQ. CDR3 sequence (DNA): TGCGCCAGCAGCTTGCCCAGGGAGCGGGGGGAAATCGGGGAGCTGTTTTTT. It specifies CASSLPRERGEIGELFF.

J is TRBJ1-6 and V is TRBV7-2, with 7 nucleotides matching TRBD1. V lost 1 base, J lost 6 bases, and 3 bases stayed unmatched. The CDR3 is made up of 15 amino acids. CDR1 and CDR2 (germline): SGHTA, FQGNSA. CDR3 nucleotides: TGTGCCAGCAGCTTAGGATCAGGGGGTAATTCACCCCTCCACTTT. It codes for CASSLGSGGNSPLHF.

This sequence joins TRBV9 and TRBJ1-1, with 7 bases lining up with TRBD1. CDR1 is SGDLS, CDR2 YYNGEE, per germline. CDR3 length equals 15 residues. J lost 3 bases, V lost 3 bases, and 8 bases had no gene match. The DNA of the CDR3 is TGTGCCAGCAGCGGACGACAGGGCTGGGACACTGAAGCTTTCTTT. Protein product: CASSGRQGWDTEAFF.

The J gene is TRBJ2-1, the V gene TRBV5-4, with TRBD2 matching 9 bases. Germline CDR1 is SGHNT and CDR2 is YYREEE (reference sequence). The J segment lost 8 bases and the V segment lost 0 bases, leaving 3 bases of the junction unmatched. The CDR3 is 14 residues long. CDR3 region: CASSLGLAEDEQFF. CDR3 sequence (DNA): TGTGCCAGCAGCTTGGGACTAGCGGAAGATGAGCAGTTCTTC.

The chain combines TRBV27 with TRBJ2-1; 8 nucleotides agree with TRBD1. The CDR3 contains 14 residues. Germline CDR1 MNHEY, CDR2 SMNVEV (reference sequence). The V and J ends lost 5 bases and 10 bases, in that order; junction bases with no gene match: 10. Here the CDR3 reads CASSTPGQGREQFF. The CDR3 nucleotides read TGTGCCAGCAGTACCCCAGGACAGGGTCGCGAGCAGTTCTTC.

Regarding this clone: This sample includes further DNA sequences coding for the same CDR3. The chain joins TRBV6-1 to TRBJ2-7, with 14 bases aligning to TRBD2. V was pared by 6 bases and J by 2 bases, with 0 bases of the junction left unmatched. The CDR3 sequence is 14 residues long. CDR1 is MNHNS and CDR2 is SASEGT in the germline V gene. DNA of the CDR3: TGTGCCAGCAGGACTAGCGGGGGGGCCTACGAGCAGTACTTC. Translation: CASRTSGGAYEQYF.